The T cell receptor beta chain described here comes from a study of shared clonotypes between healthy human individuals. About the research overall: Serving as donors were a couple of women and three men, whose ages spanned 18 to 49.

Adults of Caucasian background living in Nashville, Tennessee made up all donors. Germline CDR1 is ENHRY and CDR2 is SYGVKD. Trimming cost V 0 bases and J 2 bases, with 11 bases left between them. CDR3 length: 16 amino acids. Genomic DNA (from each subset) was split evenly across several immunoSEQ plates. Around 300 ng DNA, approximately 30,000 T cell genomes, went into unsorted PBMC replicate PCRs. Produced via immunoSEQ multiplex PCR; TCRdb's table is partial and in-frame only. The sample includes about half a million clones, about 72% of them seen just once. Material for sequencing was PBMCs. This clonotype was sampled from a woman aged 40 to 49 in good health. Some clones in this sample may be carry-over from other donors' samples. The genes are TRBV10-3 and TRBJ2-1, with D unclear. Written as DNA, the CDR3 is TGTGCCATCAGTGAGTCGAGTAGTCCCCCCTACAATGAGCAGTTCTTC. Its translation: CAISESSSPPYNEQFF.